What follows describes a single T cell receptor beta chain. The data belong to a study of blood T cells in healthy people across ages. There are 15 residues in the CDR3. From germline, CDR1 is SNHLY and CDR2 FYNNEI. V lost 3 bases, J lost 4 bases, and 14 bases lay in between. A second roughly 6 to 11 cycle PCR used barcoded and J-beta primers. One entry per CDR3 protein results from TCRdb running MiXCR on the 5' RACE reads. Among fewer than 2,000,000 distinct CDR3 sequences listed, 30% to 40% were seen once. The source of this sequence is a human donor in good health. The V and J genes are TRBV2 and TRBJ2-3; D gene uncertain. The sample was blood. The CDR3 sequence: CASSESIGLADTQYF. The DNA of the CDR3 is TGTGCCAGCAGTGAGTCGATAGGGCTCGCAGATACGCAGTATTTT. The variable domain in full, completed from reference TRBV2 and TRBJ2-3, reads EPEVTQTPSHQVTQMGQEVILRCVPISNHLYFYWYRQILGQKVEFLVSFYNNEISEKSEIFDDQFSVERPDGSNFTLKIRSTKLEDSAMYFCASSESIGLADTQYFGPGTRLTVL.